These T cell receptor beta chains were read from a single sample in a study of shared clonotypes between healthy human individuals. Libraries were prepared by immunoSEQ multiplex PCR; TCRdb keeps only in-frame clonotypes and omits some of them. The sample lists around 2,000,000 clones, about 94% occurring once. Sample: naive CD8+ T cells sorted from blood. Receptors were obtained from a man between 18 and 29 years old in good health. Both conserved end residues are part of each CDR3. Each record gives: CDR3 length, J gene, clone size, D gene, V gene, CDR3 DNA, CDR3 protein. D genes are given only for firm matches. Only part of the rows carry a size: once, few, many, or a class if the clone is expanded.

>14|TRBJ2-1|-|-|TRBV9
TGTGCCAGCAGCGTCGCCGGGGGAGACAATGAGCAGTTCTTC
CASSVAGGDNEQFF
>15|TRBJ2-2|-|TRBD2|TRBV27
TGTGCCAGCAGCGGGTGGGGAGGGGACACCGGGGAGCTGTTTTTT
CASSGWGGDTGELFF
>15|TRBJ1-1|-|TRBD1|TRBV5-1
TGCGCCAGCAGACGACAGGGCGGGATGGACACTGAAGCTTTCTTT
CASRRQGGMDTEAFF
>14|TRBJ2-7|-|-|TRBV6-1
TGTGCCAGCAGTGAAGGAGTCTTCAGCGGCGAGCAGTACTTC
CASSEGVFSGEQYF
>17|TRBJ2-2|-|TRBD1|TRBV10-3
TGTGCCATCAGTGAGTCGGGACAGGGGAGAGGCACCGGGGAGCTGTTTTTT
CAISESGQGRGTGELFF
>13|TRBJ1-2|-|-|TRBV6-5
TGTGCCAGCAGTTACGAGGGCGGGTATGGCTACACCTTC
CASSYEGGYGYTF
>11|TRBJ2-1|once|-|TRBV28
TGTGCCAGCAGTTTTGATCGCGAGCAGTTCTTC
CASSFDREQFF
>13|TRBJ2-2|-|-|TRBV2
TGTGCCAGCAGTGGGTCAGGGCCCGGGGAGCTGTTTTTT
CASSGSGPGELFF
>16|TRBJ2-1|once|TRBD2|TRBV9
TGTGCCAGCAGCGTCGGACTAGCGGGCCTCTACAATGAGCAGTTCTTC
CASSVGLAGLYNEQFF
>15|TRBJ2-7|-|TRBD1|TRBV4-1
TGCGCCAGCAGCCAGCCAATGGGACAGGGTTACGAGCAGTACTTC
CASSQPMGQGYEQYF
>13|TRBJ1-1|-|-|TRBV19
TGTGCCAGTAGTATCATGGGAGCCACTGAAGCTTTCTTT
CASSIMGATEAFF
>18|TRBJ2-7|-|TRBD2|TRBV27
TGTGCCAGCAGTTCCTCCCCCGGGGTAGCGGGAACCTCCTACGAGCAGTACTTC
CASSSSPGVAGTSYEQYF